The clone carrying this T cell receptor beta chain was detected once. Its matching antigen is unknown. This table comes from immunoSEQ multiplex PCR, and its TCRdb copy is limited to in-frame clones, with some not included. The sample includes more than 120,000 clones, 93% of them seen just once. This record comes from a study of T cell responses to AZD1222 COVID-19 vaccine. The CDR3 sequence is 14 residues long. Germline-derived CDR1 and CDR2 are LNHDA and SQIVND (reference sequence). V lost 7 bases, J lost 3 bases, and 7 bases stayed unmatched. Study outcomes and limitations: It should be noted that donors were predominantly white British and more often female, and clonal diversity was possibly underestimated.

This TCR derives from an adult in good health. V is TRBV19 and J is TRBJ1-1; 8 bases agree with TRBD1. The input for sequencing was peripheral blood, taken on day 0 of AZD1222 vaccination. The CDR3, as DNA: TGTGCCAGTAACAGGGGGGAGTGGGACACTGAAGCTTTCTTT. Its protein product is CASNRGEWDTEAFF.